This section outlines one TCR beta chain sequence together with its context. The data were taken from a study of blood T cell repertoires in COVID-19. Study details: T cells, B-cell-depleted T cells, or PBMCs provided the cDNA or gDNA that served as material.

Some clones are missing from TCRdb's copy, which holds only in-frame ones; the method was immunoSEQ multiplex PCR. Of about 250,000 clones in the sample, about 91% were seen once. One Seattle source followed patients from active infection through their disease course. The TCR comes from a woman aged 30 to 39 with COVID-19, enrolled during active disease. Material for sequencing was peripheral blood.

CDR3 amino acids: CASGISGRPQYV. CDR3 coding DNA: TGTGCCAGCGGGATTAGCGGGAGGCCGCAGTACGTC. The rearrangement joins TRBV27 to TRBJ2-7, with 10 bases identical to TRBD2. CDR1 and CDR2 (germline): MNHEY, SMNVEV (reference sequence). The CDR3 sequence is 12 residues long. V was clipped by 8 bases and J by 9 bases; unmatched bases: 7.